The T cell receptor beta chain under discussion was sequenced for a study of breast tumors, draining lymph nodes, adjacent tissues. Using its own MiXCR run on the multiplex PCR reads, TCRdb lists one record per CDR3 protein. The data contain approximately 190,000 distinct CDR3 sequences, approximately 30% of them singletons. This clonotype was counted ten times or more. Its antigen is still unknown. The CDR3 is 14 residues long. J gave up 5 bases and V 1 base, and 3 bases lay outside the gene matches. From germline, CDR1 is SGHVS and CDR2 FNYEAQ. Axillary draining lymph nodes of breast cancer patients supplied the node samples. Regarding the study as a whole: Compared with lymph nodes, tumors were less diverse; compared with nontumor tissue, more. Data fit most tumor T cells coming from lymph node, expanding in tumor.

The receptor's source is a female donor with breast cancer. Some clones in this sample may be carry-over from other donors' samples. The sample comprised axillary lymph node tissue. The chain couples TRBV7-6 to TRBJ2-3, with 7 bases identical to TRBD2. The CDR3 nucleotides read TGTGCCAGCAGCTTAGAACTAGCGAGAGATACGCAGTATTTT. As protein: CASSLELARDTQYF. Full variable domain (outside the CDR3, taken from reference TRBV7-6 and TRBJ2-3): GAGVSQSPRYKVTKRGQDVALRCDPISGHVSLYWYRQALGQGPEFLTYFNYEAQQDKSGLPNDRFSAERPEGSISTLTIQRTEQRDSAMYRCASSLELARDTQYFGPGTRLTVL.